This entry lists 13 T cell receptor beta chains sequenced from one sample in a study of PD-L1 blockade in urothelial cancer. The protocol was immunoSEQ multiplex PCR, while the TCRdb copy is restricted to in-frame clones and leaves out a portion. The data show some 41,000 clones, approximately 81% seen once. This sample's time point: peripheral blood 6 weeks after treatment start. Specimen: PBMCs, collected around atezolizumab (anti-PD-L1) treatment. The origin of the receptors is a man in his sixties or seventies with urothelial cancer.

J is TRBJ2-1 and V is TRBV30, with TRBD2 identical over 13 bases. The V segment lost 2 bases and the J segment 1 base; nucleotides outside the gene matches: 8. This CDR3 is 18 amino acids long. CDR1 and CDR2 (germline): GTSNPN, SVGIG (reference sequence). The CDR3 DNA sequence: TGTGCCTGGAGTCGTGGACTAGCGGGAGCTCAATCCTACAATGAGCAGTTCTTC. Encoded protein: CAWSRGLAGAQSYNEQFF.

The genes are TRBV15 and TRBJ2-1, with 11 bases that match TRBD2. Unmatched junction bases numbered 8, after V lost 3 bases and J lost 7 bases. The germline gives CDR1 LNHNV, CDR2 YYDKDF (reference sequence). The CDR3 totals 16 residues. Written as DNA, the CDR3 is TGTGCCACCAGCAGCTATCTAGCGGGAGGACAAAATGAGCAGTTCTTC. This sequence encodes CATSSYLAGGQNEQFF. The whole variable domain, remainder taken from reference TRBV15 and TRBJ2-1, is DAMVIQNPRYQVTQFGKPVTLSCSQTLNHNVMYWYQQKSSQAPKLLFHYYDKDFNNEADTPDNFQSRRPNTSFCFLDIRSPGLGDTAMYLCATSSYLAGGQNEQFFGPGTRLTVL.

The chain is built from TRBV19 and TRBJ2-5; D might be TRBD1 (6 bases). CDR3 length: 15 amino acids. Germline V lookup: CDR1 LNHDA, CDR2 SQIVND (reference sequence). The V and J ends lost 6 bases and 5 bases respectively, with 19 bases between them. The CDR3 sequence: CASSLVWGLRETQYF. The CDR3 bases are TGTGCCAGTAGCCTCGTCTGGGGGCTTCGGGAGACCCAGTACTTC. The full variable domain, completed using reference TRBV19 and TRBJ2-5, is DGGITQSPKYLFRKEGQNVTLSCEQNLNHDAMYWYRQDPGQGLRLIYYSQIVNDFQKGDIAEGYSVSREKKESFPLTVTSAQKNPTAFYLCASSLVWGLRETQYFGPGTRLLVL.

The chain has TRBV11-2 and TRBJ2-5; 9 bases are a match to TRBD2. This CDR3 spans 15 amino acids. Trimming took 7 bases from V and 1 from J; bases not matched to a gene: 7. CDR1 and CDR2 from the germline V gene are SGHAT and FQNNGV. CDR3 amino acids: CASTPPSGVQETQYF. In DNA form, the CDR3 reads TGTGCCAGCACCCCCCCTAGCGGGGTCCAAGAGACCCAGTACTTC.

The chain has TRBV10-2 and TRBJ2-2; D is unclear. V shed 8 bases and J shed 5 bases, with 15 bases lying between them. This CDR3 spans 14 amino acids. CDR1 is WSHSY, CDR2 SAAADI, per germline. The CDR3, as DNA: TGCGCCAGCTTCGACCCCGCTAGGACCGGGGAGCTGTTTTTT. It codes for CASFDPARTGELFF.

The chain couples TRBV4-1 to TRBJ2-3, with no clear D. CDR1 is MGHRA, CDR2 YSYEKL, per germline. V was cut by 4 bases and J by 6 bases, with 11 bases left in between. This CDR3 comprises 13 residues. The chain's CDR3 is CASSPSLADTQYF. The CDR3 nucleotides read TGCGCCAGCAGCCCCAGTCTTGCCGATACGCAGTATTTT.

The rearrangement uses TRBV12-5 and TRBJ1-1; D uncertain. The CDR3 sequence is 15 residues long. V dropped 0 bases and J dropped 0 bases, with 8 bases sitting between them. Germline V CDR1 and CDR2: LGHNT, FRNRAP. The CDR3: CASGLVPNMNTEAFF. In DNA form, the CDR3 reads TGTGCTAGTGGTTTGGTCCCGAACATGAACACTGAAGCTTTCTTT.

The chain combines TRBV25-1 with TRBJ2-3; possible D gene TRBD1, 6 bases. V was pared by 6 bases and J by 1 base, with 11 bases between. The length of the CDR3 is 14 residues. Germline V lookup: CDR1 MGHDK, CDR2 SYGVNS. The CDR3 region has the DNA TGTGCCAGCAGGGACAGCTTGGGCACAGATACGCAGTATTTT. Translated: CASRDSLGTDTQYF. The variable domain in full, with the rest retrieved from reference TRBV25-1 and TRBJ2-3, is EADIYQTPRYLVIGTGKKITLECSQTMGHDKMYWYQQDPGMELHLIHYSYGVNSTEKGDLSSESTVSRIRTEHFPLTLESARPSHTSQYLCASRDSLGTDTQYFGPGTRLTVL.

The J gene is TRBJ2-1, the V gene TRBV5-1, with D possibly being TRBD1 (6 bases). The CDR3 totals 15 residues. Per the germline V gene, CDR1 is SGHRS and CDR2 is YFSETQ. Trimming cost V 5 bases and J 0 bases, with 12 bases left between them. The CDR3: CASRRTGSSYNEQFF. Here the CDR3 DNA reads TGCGCCAGCAGACGTACAGGGAGCTCCTACAATGAGCAGTTCTTC.

This clone was observed a few times. The chain carries TRBV5-4 and TRBJ2-1; TRBD2 matches at 9 bases. The trim removed 4 bases at V and 8 bases at J, leaving 10 bases unmatched. This CDR3 has 15 amino acids. Per germline, CDR1 SGHNT and CDR2 YYREEE (reference sequence). DNA of the CDR3: TGTGCCAGCAGCGTGGGGGGCGGGAGGGACGATGAGCAGTTCTTC. Encoded protein: CASSVGGGRDDEQFF.

The chain carries TRBV4-2 and TRBJ1-5, with 11 bases that match TRBD1. Per the germline V gene, CDR1 is LGHNA and CDR2 is YNFKEQ. The CDR3 consists of 15 residues. V shed 4 bases and J 1 base; nucleotides not matched to a gene: 0. Written as DNA, the CDR3 is TGTGCCAGCAGCCGGACAGGGGGCAGCAATCAGCCCCAGCATTTT. It codes for CASSRTGGSNQPQHF.

The CDR3 region is CASSLSDRDQPQHF. The CDR3 DNA sequence: TGTGCCAGCAGTTTATCAGACAGGGATCAGCCCCAGCATTTT. This chain joins TRBV28 and TRBJ1-5, with TRBD1 identical over 7 bases. Trimming cost V 1 base and J 5 bases; bases outside gene matches: 2. The CDR3 loop spans 14 amino acids. Germline V CDR1 and CDR2: MDHEN, SYDVKM.

The chain has TRBV5-1 and TRBJ2-1; TRBD2 matches 9 bases. The CDR3 is made up of 21 amino acids. Unmatched junction bases numbered 30, after V lost 6 bases and J lost 8 bases. Germline V gives CDR1 SGHRS, CDR2 YFSETQ. The CDR3 DNA sequence: TGCGCCAGCACCCTTCCCGAGCAGGACCTACAGGTCAGCGGGAGGCGCGATGAGCAGTTCTTC. Translated, it gives CASTLPEQDLQVSGRRDEQFF. Filled out from reference TRBV5-1 and TRBJ2-1, the complete variable domain reads KAGVTQTPRYLIKTRGQQVTLSCSPISGHRSVSWYQQTPGQGLQFLFEYFSETQRNKGNFPGRFSGRQFSNSRSEMNVSTLELGDSALYLCASTLPEQDLQVSGRRDEQFFGPGTRLTVL.